These 27 T cell receptor beta chains share one sample of origin, sequenced in a study of T cell responses to AZD1222 COVID-19 vaccine (dated by TCRdb to the early 2020s). The library was made by the immunoSEQ multiplex PCR assay. TCRdb retrieved this table from immuneACCESS and kept in-frame rearrangements only. Not all clones are present; in checked studies, unresolved V genes account for under half, and no reason is known for the remainder. Within this sample are 120,000 or so clones, with around 94% of them counted one time only. Approximately 1.7% of the sample comes from the top ten. The sample's time point, from its label and the paper: baseline before first vaccination. The starting material was peripheral blood, obtained on day 0 of AZD1222 vaccination. The receptor set was obtained from an adult in good health.

The chain joins TRBV6-1 to TRBJ1-2, with D uncertain. The CDR3 is 13 amino acids. Germline CDR1 is MNHNS and CDR2 is SASEGT. The germline V and J ends were trimmed by 0 bases and 8 bases, with 10 bases remaining between them. CDR3 loop: CASSEASRAGYTF. CDR3 DNA sequence: TGTGCCAGCAGTGAAGCCTCCCGGGCAGGCTACACCTTC.

This rearrangement joins TRBV15 to TRBJ1-1; D uncertain. Looked up from germline, CDR1 is LNHNV and CDR2 is YYDKDF (reference sequence). The V end lost 0 bases, the J end lost 5 bases, and 22 bases lay between the germline ends. The CDR3 has 18 amino acids. CDR3 region: CATSRDLALLTRRTEAFF. The CDR3 region has the DNA TGTGCCACCAGCAGAGATTTAGCGCTCCTCACCAGGAGGACTGAAGCTTTCTTT.

This chain uses TRBV6-5 with TRBJ2-1; maybe TRBD1 (5 bases). The CDR3 runs to 14 residues. Germline V lookup: CDR1 MNHEY, CDR2 SVGAGI. Between the trimmed V and J ends, which lost 0 bases and 6 bases, there was a span of 9 bases. The CDR3 sequence: CASSYSQGINEQFF. DNA for the CDR3: TGTGCCAGCAGTTACTCGCAGGGAATCAATGAGCAGTTCTTC.

The chain carries TRBV11-2 and TRBJ2-5; TRBD1 aligns across 7 bases. The CDR3 has 15 amino acids. The V gene's germline CDR1 is SGHAT and CDR2 FQNNGV. The ends lost 5 bases at V and 2 bases at J; junction bases unmatched: 8. In nucleotides, the CDR3 is TGTGCCAGCAGCCCAGGGGGTACTCAACAAGAGACCCAGTACTTC. It encodes CASSPGGTQQETQYF.

V and J are TRBV30 and TRBJ1-5; D is possibly TRBD1 (6 bases). V was shortened by 3 bases and J by 5 bases, with 17 bases between the two germline ends. The germline CDR1 and CDR2 sequences are GTSNPN and SVGIG (reference sequence). The CDR3 has 15 amino acids. This CDR3 reads CAWSRGAGNHQPQHF. DNA of the CDR3: TGTGCCTGGAGCCGGGGGGCAGGCAACCATCAGCCCCAGCATTTT.

This clone was observed a handful of times. The V and J genes are TRBV9 and TRBJ1-6, with 8 bases fitting TRBD1. Germline assignment: CDR1 SGDLS and CDR2 YYNGEE. The CDR3 is made up of 17 amino acids. The V segment lost 4 bases and the J segment 8 bases; nucleotides outside the gene matches: 14. Here the CDR3 DNA reads TGTGCCAGCAGCCCACGTTATTTGACAGGGGAGGATTCACCCCTCCACTTT. Translating it yields CASSPRYLTGEDSPLHF.

The V and J genes are TRBV6-5 and TRBJ1-3, with D uncertain. V lost 2 bases to trimming and J lost 1 base, with 6 bases between them. This CDR3 is built from 14 residues. Germline V gene data show CDR1 as MNHEY and CDR2 as SVGAGI. The chain's CDR3 is CASSYGASGNTIYF. The CDR3 coding sequence is TGTGCCAGCAGTTACGGAGCGTCTGGAAACACCATATATTTT.

The CDR3: CATSDDTDTQYF. The CDR3 DNA is TGTGCCACCAGTGATGACACAGATACGCAGTATTTT. The chain recombines TRBV24-1 with TRBJ2-3; the D is unclear. This CDR3 region has 12 residues. The germline V gene encodes CDR1 KGHDR and CDR2 SFDVKD. The V gene lost 3 bases and the J gene lost 2 bases, with 2 bases spanning the gap.

The rearrangement uses TRBV6-1 and TRBJ2-4; D is perhaps TRBD1 (5 bases). The CDR3 contains 17 residues. The germline V gene has CDR1 MNHNS and CDR2 SASEGT. Trimming left V 1 base short and J 0 bases short, with 13 bases between. The CDR3 sequence is CASSEGGGFLAKNIQYF. Here the CDR3 DNA reads TGTGCCAGCAGTGAAGGGGGCGGATTTTTAGCCAAAAACATTCAGTACTTC.

This rearrangement joins TRBV5-6 to TRBJ1-2; 8 bases match TRBD1. CDR1 and CDR2 from the germline V gene are SGHDT and YYEEEE. The CDR3 has 16 residues. V was pared by 0 bases and J by 4 bases, with 8 bases of the junction left unmatched. CDR3 loop: CASSLGYGQGSYGYTF. The CDR3, as DNA: TGTGCCAGCAGCTTGGGCTACGGACAGGGAAGCTATGGCTACACCTTC. Drawing the rest from reference TRBV5-6 and TRBJ1-2, the complete variable domain is DAGVTQSPTHLIKTRGQQVTLRCSPKSGHDTVSWYQQALGQGPQFIFQYYEEEERQRGNFPDRFSGHQFPNYSSELNVNALLLGDSALYLCASSLGYGQGSYGYTFGSGTRLTVV.

This clone was detected only once. This chain uses TRBV7-9 with TRBJ1-1; TRBD1 is a possible D gene (5 bases). Per the germline V gene, CDR1 is SEHNR and CDR2 is FQNEAQ (reference sequence). This CDR3 has 14 amino acids. Trimming took off 2 bases at V and 2 bases at J, with 9 bases between the two ends. The CDR3 protein is CASSLKGRNTEAFF. CDR3 sequence (DNA): TGTGCCAGCAGCTTAAAGGGGAGAAACACTGAAGCTTTCTTT.

The gene calls are TRBV11-2 and TRBJ1-1; TRBD1 might be the D (6 bases). Looked up from germline, CDR1 is SGHAT and CDR2 is FQNNGV. The CDR3 loop spans 14 amino acids. Trimming cost V 1 base and J 4 bases, with 10 bases left between them. The CDR3: CASSLAAGATEAFF. The CDR3 DNA sequence: TGTGCCAGCAGCTTAGCCGCAGGGGCCACTGAAGCTTTCTTT.

V gene TRBV4-1 combines with J gene TRBJ1-3; the D gene is possibly TRBD1 (5 bases). Germline V gene sequence: CDR1 MGHRA, CDR2 YSYEKL. The CDR3 contains 17 residues. Trimming removed 5 bases from V and 0 bases from J, with 17 bases in between. The CDR3 loop reads CASSVARQFYSGNTIYF. The DNA of the CDR3 is TGCGCCAGCAGCGTTGCCCGACAGTTCTACTCTGGAAACACCATATATTTT.

J is TRBJ1-1 and V is TRBV7-9, with D unclear. CDR3 length equals 13 residues. V was pared by 8 bases and J by 0 bases, with 10 bases between. Germline loops: CDR1 SEHNR, CDR2 FQNEAQ (reference sequence). The CDR3 region has the DNA TGTGCCAGCCTCAGTGTGCTGAACACTGAAGCTTTCTTT. Translating gives CASLSVLNTEAFF. Based on the CDR3 plus reference TRBV7-9 and TRBJ1-1, the full variable domain is DTGVSQNPRHKITKRGQNVTFRCDPISEHNRLYWYRQTLGQGPEFLTYFQNEAQLEKSRLLSDRFSAERPKGSFSTLEIQRTEQGDSAMYLCASLSVLNTEAFFGQGTRLTVV.

Here the CDR3 DNA reads TGTGCCTCTATCCGGGACAGGGCCACGAAACCTTACAATGAGCAGTTCTTC. Residues: CASIRDRATKPYNEQFF. The genes are TRBV24-1 and TRBJ2-1; 9 bases match TRBD1. V trimming: 12 bases; J trimming: 4 bases; junction bases outside the gene matches: 18. CDR3 length: 17 residues. Germline-derived CDR1 and CDR2 are KGHDR and SFDVKD.

In its sample, this clone was seen once. The chain is built from TRBV9 and TRBJ1-2; unclear D gene. The CDR3 covers 15 residues. V was pared by 0 bases and J by 4 bases, with 13 bases between. Germline CDR1 is SGDLS and CDR2 is YYNGEE. DNA for the CDR3: TGTGCCAGCAGCGTAGGATTCGGGCTAGGCTATGGCTACACCTTC. It yields the protein CASSVGFGLGYGYTF.

The chain links TRBV12-3 or TRBV12-4 to TRBJ1-1; 9 positions match TRBD1. After removal of 5 bases from V and 3 bases from J, the junction contained 1 base not matched to a gene. The CDR3 is made up of 13 amino acids. This CDR3 is CASSRQGDTEAFF. Written as DNA, the CDR3 is TGTGCCAGCAGTCGACAGGGGGACACTGAAGCTTTCTTT.

V and J are TRBV20-1 and TRBJ2-7, with a tentative D call TRBD2 (5 bases). The V end was cut by 3 bases, the J end by 5 bases, with 20 bases between. Germline assignment: CDR1 DFQATT and CDR2 SNEGSKA (reference sequence). The CDR3 contains 15 residues. CDR3 region: CSASLSGAGVNEQYF. DNA of the CDR3: TGCAGTGCTAGTCTCTCAGGAGCCGGGGTTAACGAGCAGTACTTC.

The rearrangement links TRBV18 to TRBJ1-2; tentatively, D is TRBD1 (5 bases). V was clipped by 3 bases and J by 3 bases, with 17 bases between them. The CDR3 length is 16 residues. Germline lookup yields CDR1 KGHSH and CDR2 LQKENI. The CDR3 nucleotides read TGTGCCAGCTCACCTACCCTTACCGGGACGGACTATGGCTACACCTTC. It encodes CASSPTLTGTDYGYTF.

The chain combines TRBV6-1 with TRBJ1-2; TRBD1 might be the D (5 bases). This CDR3 is built from 15 residues. V lost 2 bases to trimming and J lost 4 bases, with 14 bases between them. Germline CDR1 is MNHNS and CDR2 is SASEGT. CDR3 amino acids: CASSEMWRDPYGYTF. In nucleotides, the CDR3 is TGTGCCAGCAGTGAAATGTGGCGGGACCCCTATGGCTACACCTTC.

The gene calls are TRBV20-1 and TRBJ2-5; 8 bases line up with TRBD2. Germline V gene lookup returns CDR1 DFQATT and CDR2 SNEGSKA (reference sequence). V trimming: 3 bases; J trimming: 5 bases; junction bases outside the gene matches: 11. The CDR3 sequence is 15 residues long. The CDR3 region is CSASPSAGGAETQYF. For the CDR3, the DNA is TGCAGTGCTAGTCCCTCTGCGGGGGGCGCCGAGACCCAGTACTTC.

In this sample, this clone turned up once. The rearrangement uses TRBV9 and TRBJ1-2, with D perhaps matching TRBD1 (5 bases). Trimming shortened V by 4 bases and J by 0 bases, and 19 bases separated the two germline ends. Germline values: CDR1 SGDLS, CDR2 YYNGEE. The CDR3 covers 17 residues. CDR3 nucleotides: TGTGCCAGCAGCCCACCGGGAGGGGCGGAGGCTAACTATGGCTACACCTTC. The encoded protein is CASSPPGGAEANYGYTF.

The CDR3 DNA reads as TGTGCCAGCAGCGGGGACGGCGAGAACACTGAAGCTTTCTTT. Encoded protein: CASSGDGENTEAFF. The V and J genes are TRBV11-3 and TRBJ1-1; D is possibly TRBD1 (5 bases). This CDR3 contains 14 residues. Between the trimmed V and J ends, which lost 5 bases and 1 base, there was a span of 11 bases. CDR1 SGHNT and CDR2 YENEEA come from the germline V gene.

The CDR3 nucleotides are TGTGCCAGCAGCGTAGAGTTGCGGGGGGGGAATGAGCAGTTCTTC. This gives the protein CASSVELRGGNEQFF. The chain couples TRBV9 to TRBJ2-1, with 9 bases aligning to TRBD2. V trimming: 0 bases; J trimming: 7 bases; junction bases outside the gene matches: 5. This CDR3 comprises 15 residues. Germline assignment: CDR1 SGDLS and CDR2 YYNGEE.

The table lists this clone with a count of one. CDR3 residues: CASSERQGLGYTQYF. The CDR3, as DNA: TGTGCCAGCAGTGAAAGACAGGGTCTCGGTTATACGCAGTATTTT. J is TRBJ2-3 and V is TRBV6-1; 7 nucleotides align to TRBD1. Germline lookup yields CDR1 MNHNS and CDR2 SASEGT. Trimming at V came to 2 bases and at J to 7 bases, leaving 9 bases not matched to a gene. This CDR3 contains 15 residues.

This clone has just one count. The chain employs TRBV7-8 and TRBJ2-2; D remains unclear. This CDR3 has 16 amino acids. The germline V and J ends were trimmed by 1 base and 1 base, with 10 bases remaining between them. Germline V gene data show CDR1 as SGHVS and CDR2 as FQNEAQ. The CDR3 nucleotides are TGTGCCAGCAGCTTAGTATCTCGTGTGAACACCGGGGAGCTGTTTTTT. This gives the protein CASSLVSRVNTGELFF.

This chain joins TRBV20-1 and TRBJ1-2; tentatively, D is TRBD1 (6 bases). This CDR3 is built from 11 residues. Trimming pared 5 bases from V and 8 bases from J, leaving 12 bases between. Germline V gene lookup returns CDR1 DFQATT and CDR2 SNEGSKA (reference sequence). The CDR3 sequence is CSAVQGGGYTF. CDR3 coding DNA: TGCAGTGCTGTCCAAGGGGGAGGCTACACCTTC.